A few counts support the clone carrying this T cell receptor (beta chain). Its antigen is not identified. The sample originates from a study of early T cells in non-severe SARS-CoV-2 infection. Study context: Alpha and beta chains were unpaired, from unsorted whole-blood bulk RNA. Study-wide results and caveats: VDJdb-based annotation leaned toward anti-spike CD8 responses and missed private and CD4 specificities.

Molecules of cDNA were individually given unique molecular identifiers that were attached to them. TCRdb reanalysed the 5' RACE reads using MiXCR and keeps one entry per CDR3 protein. The sample includes about 60,000 distinct CDR3 sequences, approximately 9% of them seen just once. The TCR sequence derives from an adult who was a healthcare worker with PCR-confirmed SARS-CoV-2 infection or an uninfected control (not recorded which). The sequenced sample consisted of whole blood.

The CDR3 DNA reads as TGTGCCAGTTCGGGAGCGGGACTTTCCTACAATGAGCAGTTCTTC. Its protein product is CASSGAGLSYNEQFF. The V call is TRBV28, the J call TRBJ2-1; 7 bases fit TRBD2. After removal of 9 bases from V and 1 base from J, the junction contained 9 bases not matched to a gene. The CDR3 length is 15 residues. Germline CDR1 MDHEN, CDR2 SYDVKM.